Each of the 23 T cell receptor beta chains below was sequenced from the same sample in a study of blood T cell repertoires in COVID-19. Sequencing was performed with immunoSEQ multiplex PCR; in TCRdb, only in-frame clones are kept and a portion is missing. The sample lists 250,000 to 350,000 clones; approximately 86% were seen once. Sequenced material: peripheral blood. The receptors stem from a woman aged 45-60 years who had recovered from COVID-19.

The gene calls are TRBV7-2 and TRBJ1-4, with TRBD1 matching 7 bases. This CDR3 contains 17 residues. CDR1 SGHTA and CDR2 FQGNSA come from the germline V gene. The junction had 8 bases not matched to a gene; V was cut back by 1 base and J by 3 bases. CDR3 nucleotide sequence: TGTGCCAGCAGCTTAGGCTTCAGGGGGTCGGCTAATGAAAAACTGTTTTTT. This sequence encodes CASSLGFRGSANEKLFF.

The chain couples TRBV28 to TRBJ1-1, with a possible D match to TRBD1 (6 bases). The CDR3 has 14 amino acids. V lost 1 base and J 5 bases, leaving 11 bases between the germline ends. Germline lookup yields CDR1 MDHEN and CDR2 SYDVKM. CDR3 nucleotides: TGTGCCAGCAGTTTATCAGGGGTATGGACTGAAGCTTTCTTT. This sequence encodes CASSLSGVWTEAFF.

The chain links TRBV4-2 to TRBJ2-3; TRBD2 matches 10 bases. This CDR3 is 15 amino acids long. Trimming took 4 bases from V and 1 from J; bases not matched to a gene: 2. Germline assignment: CDR1 LGHNA and CDR2 YNFKEQ. Here the CDR3 reads CASSLGTSGTDTQYF. CDR3 nucleotide sequence: TGTGCCAGCAGCCTAGGGACTAGCGGCACAGATACGCAGTATTTT.

V usage is TRBV5-1 and J usage is TRBJ1-5; D unresolved. Germline V gives CDR1 SGHRS, CDR2 YFSETQ. The CDR3 consists of 16 residues. Trimming cost V 1 base and J 2 bases, with 13 bases left between them. The CDR3 region is CASSLLPGFGNQPQHF. In DNA, the CDR3 is TGCGCCAGCAGCTTGTTACCGGGATTCGGCAATCAGCCCCAGCATTTT.

The CDR3 DNA follows: TGCGCCAGCAGCCCCCGGGCGACTAGCGGGGGGTACACAGATACGCAGTATTTT. It codes for CASSPRATSGGYTDTQYF. This chain uses TRBV4-3 with TRBJ2-3; 13 bases are shared with TRBD2. Germline V gene data show CDR1 as LGHNA and CDR2 as YSLEER. Trimming at V came to 4 bases and at J to 2 bases, leaving 9 bases not matched to a gene. CDR3 length equals 18 residues.

This sequence joins TRBV6-2 or TRBV6-3 and TRBJ1-1; a weak D match, TRBD1 (5 bases). The V gene's germline CDR1 is MNHEY and CDR2 SVGEGT. Trimming removed 4 bases at V and 5 bases at J, with 17 bases between. The CDR3 is 15 residues long. CDR3 loop: CASSLRPSGWTEAFF. The CDR3 DNA reads TGTGCCAGCAGTTTGAGGCCTTCAGGGTGGACTGAAGCTTTCTTT.

This clone has just one count. The chain has TRBV15 and TRBJ1-1; D gene ambiguous. In germline, CDR1 is LNHNV, CDR2 YYDKDF (reference sequence). The CDR3 is made up of 16 amino acids. Deletions cut 5 bases from V and 3 bases from J, with 19 bases between. The CDR3 sequence: CATSPQTVFGDTEAFF. Here the CDR3 DNA reads TGTGCCACCAGCCCACAAACAGTGTTCGGGGACACTGAAGCTTTCTTT.

The J gene is TRBJ1-1, the V gene TRBV5-4; TRBD1 matches at 10 bases. Trimming cost V 4 bases and J 1 base; bases outside gene matches: 4. This CDR3 has 15 residues. From germline, CDR1 is SGHNT and CDR2 YYREEE (reference sequence). The CDR3 loop is CASSPDRGWNTEAFF. The CDR3 bases are TGTGCCAGCAGCCCGGACAGGGGGTGGAACACTGAAGCTTTCTTT.

V usage is TRBV19 and J usage is TRBJ2-1, with 9 bases aligning to TRBD1. In germline, CDR1 is LNHDA, CDR2 SQIVND (reference sequence). With V trimmed by 9 bases and J by 3 bases, 6 bases remained unmatched. CDR3 length: 14 amino acids. For the CDR3, the DNA is TGTGCCAGCAGGGACAGGGACCTCTACAATGAGCAGTTCTTC. It encodes CASRDRDLYNEQFF.

This sequence joins TRBV10-3 and TRBJ1-2; D is unclear. The CDR3 is 13 residues long. The germline V gene has CDR1 ENHRY and CDR2 SYGVKD. Trimming removed 0 bases at V and 6 bases at J, with 8 bases between. CDR3 loop: CAISESGRNGYTF. The CDR3 nucleotides read TGTGCCATCAGTGAGTCGGGGAGAAATGGCTACACCTTC.

J is TRBJ1-6 and V is TRBV5-1, with D perhaps matching TRBD1 (5 bases). CDR1 and CDR2 from the germline V gene are SGHRS and YFSETQ. The CDR3 runs to 16 residues. Trimming shortened V by 3 bases and J by 5 bases, and 15 bases separated the two germline ends. For the CDR3, the DNA is TGCGCCAGCAGCTCAAGAGGGACGGGAGATAATTCACCCCTCCACTTT. Translation gives CASSSRGTGDNSPLHF.

The chain links TRBV23-1 to TRBJ1-1; weak D call: TRBD1 (5 bases). TRBV23-1 is noted as an ORF with a role that remains uncertain. The germline V and J ends were trimmed by 6 bases and 4 bases, with 24 bases remaining between them. The CDR3 loop spans 17 amino acids. CDR3: CASRRTGGAEGCTEAFF. The CDR3 coding sequence is TGCGCCAGCAGACGGACGGGAGGGGCCGAGGGTTGCACTGAAGCTTTCTTT.

The chain joins TRBV4-2 to TRBJ2-7; 10 bases agree with TRBD2. V was clipped by 1 base and J by 2 bases; unmatched bases: 11. The germline V gene has CDR1 LGHNA and CDR2 YNFKEQ. The CDR3 has 18 amino acids. CDR3 in amino acids: CASSQANLAGDSPYEQYF. Written as DNA, the CDR3 is TGTGCCAGCAGCCAAGCGAACCTAGCGGGAGATAGCCCCTACGAGCAGTACTTC.

This rearrangement joins TRBV7-2 to TRBJ2-2; the D gene is possibly TRBD2 (5 bases). Per the germline V gene, CDR1 is SGHTA and CDR2 is FQGNSA. Trimming removed 1 base from V and 6 bases from J, with 9 bases in between. The CDR3 consists of 14 residues. CDR3 in DNA: TGTGCCAGCAGCTTAGAACAGAGGGCCGGGGAGCTGTTTTTT. Its translation is CASSLEQRAGELFF.

This clone has more than one count but fewer than ten. This chain connects TRBV29-1 to TRBJ2-1; 10 bases map to TRBD2. V shed 4 bases and J 6 bases; nucleotides not matched to a gene: 3. This CDR3 comprises 13 residues. Germline V gene sequence: CDR1 SQVTM, CDR2 ANQGSEA. The CDR3 here is CSVGTSGLNEQFF. CDR3 coding DNA: TGCAGCGTTGGGACTAGCGGACTCAATGAGCAGTTCTTC.

The rearrangement links TRBV7-6 to TRBJ2-2; 11 bases agree with TRBD2. Germline assignment: CDR1 SGHVS and CDR2 FNYEAQ. The CDR3 contains 21 residues. V was pared by 4 bases and J by 6 bases, with 22 bases of the junction left unmatched. CDR3 protein: CASSSLPSLAGDSNRPGELFF. In DNA form, the CDR3 reads TGTGCCAGCAGCTCCCTACCCTCACTAGCGGGAGACTCCAATAGACCCGGGGAGCTGTTTTTT. The full variable domain, in which reference TRBV7-6 and TRBJ2-2 provide the parts outside the CDR3, is GAGVSQSPRYKVTKRGQDVALRCDPISGHVSLYWYRQALGQGPEFLTYFNYEAQQDKSGLPNDRFSAERPEGSISTLTIQRTEQRDSAMYRCASSSLPSLAGDSNRPGELFFGEGSRLTVL.

The V gene is TRBV20-1, the J gene TRBJ1-5; D is perhaps TRBD1 (6 bases). Germline V CDR1 and CDR2: DFQATT, SNEGSKA (reference sequence). The CDR3 covers 15 residues. V lost 3 bases, J lost 3 bases, and 15 bases lay in between. For the CDR3, the DNA is TGCAGTGCTAGTAAGACAGGCATTCTCAATCAGCCCCAGCATTTT. Translating gives CSASKTGILNQPQHF.

This chain connects TRBV11-2 to TRBJ1-1, with D possibly being TRBD1 (5 bases). Germline assignment: CDR1 SGHAT and CDR2 FQNNGV. Trimming shortened V by 3 bases and J by 7 bases, and 15 bases separated the two germline ends. This CDR3 contains 14 residues. CDR3 bases: TGTGCCAGCAGCTTGAATACGCCGGGGGGTGAAGCTTTCTTT. It encodes CASSLNTPGGEAFF.

The V and J genes are TRBV5-1 and TRBJ1-1; TRBD1 matches at 9 bases. Germline V lookup: CDR1 SGHRS, CDR2 YFSETQ. The CDR3 is 13 amino acids. J was trimmed by 7 bases and V by 2 bases; bases with no gene match: 3. The CDR3 DNA follows: TGCGCCAGCAGCTTTACAGGGGGCGGTGAAGCTTTCTTT. It yields the protein CASSFTGGGEAFF.

The V call is TRBV18, the J call TRBJ2-6, with a possible D match to TRBD1 (6 bases). V was trimmed by 3 bases and J by 4 bases, leaving 16 bases between them. This CDR3 is built from 17 residues. Germline CDR1 KGHSH, CDR2 LQKENI. The CDR3 region is CASSPTGRGSGANVLTF. Written as DNA, the CDR3 is TGTGCCAGCTCACCCACGGGCAGGGGCTCGGGGGCCAACGTCCTGACTTTC.

V usage is TRBV5-1 and J usage is TRBJ1-2, with TRBD1 matching 9 bases. The V segment lost 4 bases and the J segment 14 bases; nucleotides outside the gene matches: 12. The CDR3 is 13 amino acids. CDR1 and CDR2 (germline): SGHRS, YFSETQ. The CDR3 region has the DNA TGCGCCAGCAGCCCGACCCCGGGACAGGGATCAACCTTC. Its protein is CASSPTPGQGSTF.

The chain carries TRBV5-6 and TRBJ1-1; 7 bases match TRBD1. Unmatched junction bases numbered 8, after V lost 6 bases and J lost 6 bases. The germline gives CDR1 SGHDT, CDR2 YYEEEE. This CDR3 is 13 amino acids long. The CDR3 protein is CASTIQGVAEAFF. The CDR3 bases are TGTGCCAGCACTATCCAGGGGGTGGCTGAAGCTTTCTTT.

The J gene is TRBJ1-1, the V gene TRBV10-3; TRBD1 aligns across 8 bases. Trimming removed 0 bases from V and 12 bases from J; junction bases left unmatched: 9. Germline lookup yields CDR1 ENHRY and CDR2 SYGVKD. The CDR3 spans 14 residues. The CDR3, as DNA: TGTGCCATCAGTGAGTCAAGACAGGGGCTTGCGCCTTTCTTT. This translates into CAISESRQGLAPFF.